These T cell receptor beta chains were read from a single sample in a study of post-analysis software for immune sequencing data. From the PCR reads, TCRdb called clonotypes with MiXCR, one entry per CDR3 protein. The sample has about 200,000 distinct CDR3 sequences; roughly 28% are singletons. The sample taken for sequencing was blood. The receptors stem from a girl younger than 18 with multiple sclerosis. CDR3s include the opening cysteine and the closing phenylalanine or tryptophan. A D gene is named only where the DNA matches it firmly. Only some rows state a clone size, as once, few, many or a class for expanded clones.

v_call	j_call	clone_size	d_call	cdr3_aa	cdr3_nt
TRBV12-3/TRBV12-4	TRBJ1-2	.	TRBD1	CASSHRGVYGYTF	TGTGCCAGCAGTCACAGGGGGGTCTATGGCTACACCTTC
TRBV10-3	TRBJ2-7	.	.	CATSEGGRGLYNEQYF	TGTGCCACCAGTGAAGGTGGCCGAGGCCTCTACAATGAGCAGTACTTC
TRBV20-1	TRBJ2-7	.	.	CSAASSVGVPYEQYF	TGCAGTGCAGCCTCTAGCGTGGGGGTCCCCTACGAGCAGTACTTC
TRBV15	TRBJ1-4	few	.	CATSRDLGGNEKLFF	TGTGCCACCAGCAGAGATCTGGGAGGGAATGAAAAACTGTTTTTT
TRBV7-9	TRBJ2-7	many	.	CASSPRGAHEQYF	TGTGCCAGCAGCCCCCGGGGGGCCCACGAGCAGTACTTC
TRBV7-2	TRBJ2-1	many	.	CASTKSGDGARNEQFF	TGTGCCAGCACGAAAAGCGGTGACGGGGCGAGGAATGAGCAGTTCTTC
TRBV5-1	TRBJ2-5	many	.	CASSLYEVPETQYF	TGCGCCAGCAGCTTGTACGAGGTCCCGGAGACCCAGTACTTC
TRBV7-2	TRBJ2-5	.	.	CASSEAAWISPGTQYF	TGTGCCAGCAGCGAAGCCGCTTGGATTAGCCCAGGGACCCAGTACTTC
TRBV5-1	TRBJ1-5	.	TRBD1	CASSQTGGYNQPQHF	TGCGCCAGCAGCCAGACAGGGGGCTACAATCAGCCCCAGCATTTT
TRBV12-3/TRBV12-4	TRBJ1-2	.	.	CASSPGGVGYGYTF	TGTGCCAGCAGTCCGGGAGGGGTAGGCTATGGCTACACCTTC
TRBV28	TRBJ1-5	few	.	CAGTGQSNQPQHF	TGTGCCGGCACCGGGCAGAGCAATCAGCCCCAGCATTTT
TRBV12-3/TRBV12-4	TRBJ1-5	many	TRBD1	CASSFFDREGQPQHF	TGTGCCAGCAGTTTCTTCGACAGGGAAGGTCAGCCCCAGCATTTT
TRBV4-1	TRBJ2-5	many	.	CASSLQPLPRETQYF	TGCGCCAGCAGCCTTCAGCCGCTCCCCCGGGAGACCCAGTACTTC
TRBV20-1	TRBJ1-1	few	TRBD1	CSAPDRGPEAFF	TGCAGTGCACCTGACAGGGGCCCTGAAGCTTTCTTT
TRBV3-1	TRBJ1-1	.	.	CASSTRANTEAFF	TGTGCCAGCAGCACAAGGGCGAACACTGAAGCTTTCTTT
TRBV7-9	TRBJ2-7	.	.	CASTLRDDPRGEQYF	TGTGCCAGCACCTTGAGGGACGACCCCCGTGGCGAGCAGTACTTC
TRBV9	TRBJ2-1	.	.	CASSGQVGVEQFF	TGTGCCAGCAGCGGACAGGTAGGGGTGGAGCAGTTCTTC
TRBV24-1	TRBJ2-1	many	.	CATSDQDYNEQFF	TGTGCCACCAGTGACCAAGACTACAATGAGCAGTTCTTC
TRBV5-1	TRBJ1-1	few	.	CASSFGSFTEAFF	TGCGCCAGCAGCTTTGGCAGCTTCACTGAAGCTTTCTTT
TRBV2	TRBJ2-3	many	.	CASTLTDTQYF	TGTGCCAGCACCCTCACAGATACGCAGTATTTT
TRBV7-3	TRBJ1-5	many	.	CASSSDLGQPQHF	TGTGCCAGCAGCTCCGACCTCGGTCAGCCCCAGCATTTT
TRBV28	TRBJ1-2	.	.	CASSLPGQYGYTF	TGTGCCAGCAGTTTACCTGGACAGTATGGCTACACCTTC
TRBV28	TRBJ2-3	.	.	CAGSLVSGAPTDTQYF	TGTGCCGGCAGTTTAGTGTCTGGAGCGCCGACAGATACGCAGTATTTT
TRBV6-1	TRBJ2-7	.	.	CATAGTKYEQYF	TGTGCCACTGCCGGGACAAAGTACGAGCAGTACTTC
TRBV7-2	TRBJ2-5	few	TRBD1	CASNGGQGNQETQYF	TGTGCCAGCAACGGGGGACAGGGGAACCAAGAGACCCAGTACTTC
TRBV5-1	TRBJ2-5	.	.	CASSLETPQETQYF	TGCGCCAGCAGCTTGGAGACACCCCAAGAGACCCAGTACTTC
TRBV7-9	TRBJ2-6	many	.	CASRPGSGANVLTF	TGTGCCAGCCGCCCAGGGAGTGGGGCCAACGTCCTGACTTTC
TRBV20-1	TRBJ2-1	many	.	CSAILVPSNEQFF	TGCAGTGCTATACTAGTCCCCTCCAATGAGCAGTTCTTC
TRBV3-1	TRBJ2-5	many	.	CASSQDVGGQYF	TGTGCCAGCAGCCAAGACGTAGGGGGGCAGTACTTC
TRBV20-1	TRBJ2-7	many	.	CSARAPVTVYEQYF	TGCAGTGCTAGGGCCCCTGTAACCGTATACGAGCAGTACTTC
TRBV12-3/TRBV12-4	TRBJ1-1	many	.	CASSTRVDIEAFF	TGTGCCAGCAGTACCAGGGTGGACATTGAAGCTTTCTTT
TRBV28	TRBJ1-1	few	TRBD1	CASLPMGAGGVNTEAFF	TGTGCCAGCCTACCCATGGGGGCAGGGGGAGTGAACACTGAAGCTTTCTTT
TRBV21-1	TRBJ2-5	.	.	CASSKPVGGRVYNEQYF	TGTGCCAGCAGCAAACCCGTGGGCGGGAGGGTCTACAATGAGCAGTACTTC
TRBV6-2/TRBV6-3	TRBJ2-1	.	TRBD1	CASSYAKGQGPYNEQFF	TGTGCCAGCAGTTACGCGAAGGGACAGGGTCCTTACAATGAGCAGTTCTTC
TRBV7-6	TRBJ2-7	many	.	CASSFSPDTYEQYF	TGTGCCAGCAGCTTTTCGCCCGACACCTACGAGCAGTACTTC
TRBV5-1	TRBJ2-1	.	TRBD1	CASSLGTVSNNEQFF	TGCGCCAGCAGCCTGGGGACAGTCAGCAACAATGAGCAGTTCTTC
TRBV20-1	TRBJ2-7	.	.	CSAPQHYEQYF	TGCAGTGCCCCACAGCACTACGAGCAGTACTTC
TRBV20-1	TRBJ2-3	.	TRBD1	CSAVYQGATDTQYF	TGCAGTGCAGTGTACCAGGGGGCAACAGATACGCAGTATTTT
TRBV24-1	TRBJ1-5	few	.	CATSAQFNQPQHF	TGTGCCACCAGTGCACAGTTCAATCAGCCCCAGCATTTT
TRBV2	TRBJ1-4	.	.	CASSGTGEKLFF	TGTGCCAGTTCCGGGACTGGGGAAAAACTGTTTTTT
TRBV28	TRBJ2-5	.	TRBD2	CASSERDRYNEQYF	TGTGCCAGCAGTGAGCGGGACCGCTACAATGAGCAGTACTTC
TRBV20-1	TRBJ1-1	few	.	CSARTQVEAFF	TGCAGTGCTAGGACACAGGTTGAAGCTTTCTTT
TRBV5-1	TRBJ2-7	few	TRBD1	CASSRDRGHEQYF	TGCGCCAGCAGTCGAGACAGGGGTCACGAGCAGTACTTC
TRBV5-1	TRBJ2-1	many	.	CASSPLHWEDGNEQFF	TGCGCCAGCAGCCCGCTTCACTGGGAGGATGGCAATGAGCAGTTCTTC
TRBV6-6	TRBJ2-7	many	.	CASLGPSYEQYF	TGTGCCAGCCTCGGACCCTCCTACGAGCAGTACTTC